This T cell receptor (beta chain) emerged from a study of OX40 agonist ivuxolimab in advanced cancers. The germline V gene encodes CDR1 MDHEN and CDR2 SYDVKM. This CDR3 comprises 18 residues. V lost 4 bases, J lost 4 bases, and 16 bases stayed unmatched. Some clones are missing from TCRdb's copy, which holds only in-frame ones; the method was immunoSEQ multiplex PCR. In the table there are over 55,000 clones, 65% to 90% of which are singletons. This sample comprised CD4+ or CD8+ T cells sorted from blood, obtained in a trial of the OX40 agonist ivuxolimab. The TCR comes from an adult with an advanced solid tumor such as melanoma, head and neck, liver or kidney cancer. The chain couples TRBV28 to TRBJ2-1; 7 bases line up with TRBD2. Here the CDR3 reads CASSSFRRAGASYNEQFF. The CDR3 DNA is TGTGCCAGCAGTTCCTTCCGGAGGGCGGGAGCCTCTTACAATGAGCAGTTCTTC.